One and the same sample provided the 22 T cell receptor beta chains below, sequenced in a study of cytomegalovirus exposure and HLA in healthy donors. Using immunoSEQ multiplex PCR, the repertoire was profiled, and TCRdb retains in-frame clones only, with some absent. The sample lists 150,000 to 200,000 clones, approximately 82% occurring once. The sequencing input was PBMCs. The receptor source for this set is a woman aged 30 to 39 in good health and CMV-seropositive.

CDR3 amino acids: CASSIGSANVDTQYF. DNA of the CDR3: TGTGCCAGTAGTATTGGTAGCGCGAACGTGGATACGCAGTATTTT. V gene TRBV19 combines with J gene TRBJ2-3; TRBD2 is a possible D gene (5 bases). There are 15 residues in the CDR3. In germline, CDR1 is LNHDA, CDR2 SQIVND (reference sequence). The V gene lost 3 bases and the J gene lost 6 bases, with 16 bases spanning the gap.

J is TRBJ2-1 and V is TRBV11-3, with 9 bases identical to TRBD2. Trimming took 1 base from V and 6 from J; bases not matched to a gene: 4. The CDR3 has 15 residues. Germline CDR1 reads SGHNT; CDR2 reads YENEEA. Written as DNA, the CDR3 is TGTGCCAGCAGCTTAGGGACTAGCGTCGTCAATGAGCAGTTCTTC. It encodes CASSLGTSVVNEQFF.

As to this clone: This same CDR3 is encoded by further DNA sequences in the sample. The chain recombines TRBV20-1 with TRBJ2-1, with D unclear. The CDR3 is 11 residues long. In germline, CDR1 is DFQATT, CDR2 SNEGSKA (reference sequence). Trimming removed 5 bases from V and 4 bases from J, with 6 bases in between. Here the CDR3 DNA reads TGCAGTGCTTCCCGGTACAATGAGCAGTTCTTC. It encodes CSASRYNEQFF.

This chain links TRBV30 with TRBJ2-7; a possible D gene is TRBD2 (7 bases). Trimming shortened V by 3 bases and J by 11 bases, and 17 bases separated the two germline ends. This CDR3 is 12 amino acids long. Germline CDR1 is GTSNPN and CDR2 is SVGIG (reference sequence). CDR3 in DNA: TGTGCCTGGAGGGGTGCGGGGGCGCGGAAGTACTTC. It yields the protein CAWRGAGARKYF.

Worth noting for this clone: Other DNA sequences of this sample code for an identical CDR3. The J gene is TRBJ1-1, the V gene TRBV5-1, with D hard to call. The V end was cut by 0 bases, the J end by 1 base, with 4 bases between. CDR3 length: 13 amino acids. Germline values: CDR1 SGHRS, CDR2 YFSETQ. The CDR3 loop reads CASSLAGNTEAFF. CDR3 nucleotides: TGCGCCAGCAGCTTGGCGGGGAACACTGAAGCTTTCTTT. The variable domain in full, with the rest retrieved from reference TRBV5-1 and TRBJ1-1, is KAGVTQTPRYLIKTRGQQVTLSCSPISGHRSVSWYQQTPGQGLQFLFEYFSETQRNKGNFPGRFSGRQFSNSRSEMNVSTLELGDSALYLCASSLAGNTEAFFGQGTRLTVV.

Comment on this clone: Sequence at one end of the junction differs from germline and may be a read error. This chain connects TRBV7-3 to TRBJ1-5; unclear D gene. The germline gives CDR1 SGHTA, CDR2 FQGTGA. CDR3 length equals 10 residues. The CDR3 sequence: CASSFVYLRF. The CDR3 DNA sequence: TGTGCCAGCAGCTTCGTGTACTTACGTTTT.

V and J are TRBV9 and TRBJ2-7; perhaps TRBD1 as D (6 bases). The length of the CDR3 is 15 residues. Germline V gene data show CDR1 as SGDLS and CDR2 as YYNGEE. V lost 3 bases and J lost 0, with 13 bases in between. CDR3 in DNA: TGTGCCAGCAGCGCTGGGACATCAAGCTCCTACGAGCAGTACTTC. This codes for CASSAGTSSSYEQYF.

The chain links TRBV28 to TRBJ2-7; 8 bases align to TRBD1. The CDR3 is made up of 14 amino acids. Germline CDR1 reads MDHEN; CDR2 reads SYDVKM. Losses at the gene ends were 5 bases for V and 6 bases for J; bases not matched to a gene: 9. CDR3 loop: CASSIQGGDGEQYF. The CDR3 DNA reads as TGTGCCAGCAGTATACAGGGGGGTGATGGCGAGCAGTACTTC.

The chain employs TRBV11-3 and TRBJ2-7; 10 nucleotides agree with TRBD1. CDR1 and CDR2 (germline): SGHNT, YENEEA. This CDR3 has 13 residues. V trimming: 5 bases; J trimming: 6 bases; junction bases outside the gene matches: 4. The CDR3 loop reads CASSKRTGGEQYF. CDR3 in DNA: TGTGCCAGCAGCAAACGGACAGGGGGCGAGCAGTACTTC.

The chain recombines TRBV19 with TRBJ1-5, with 7 bases fitting TRBD1. The CDR3 loop spans 15 amino acids. Trimming took 3 bases from V and 3 from J; bases not matched to a gene: 5. The V gene's germline CDR1 is LNHDA and CDR2 SQIVND (reference sequence). The CDR3 spells CASSIGQAFNQPQHF. The CDR3 nucleotides read TGTGCCAGTAGTATTGGACAGGCCTTCAATCAGCCCCAGCATTTT. Full variable domain (remainder filled in from reference TRBV19 and TRBJ1-5): DGGITQSPKYLFRKEGQNVTLSCEQNLNHDAMYWYRQDPGQGLRLIYYSQIVNDFQKGDIAEGYSVSREKKESFPLTVTSAQKNPTAFYLCASSIGQAFNQPQHFGDGTRLSIL.

The V call is TRBV25-1, the J call TRBJ1-1; D is uncertain. The V and J ends lost 4 bases and 6 bases respectively, with 9 bases between them. CDR1 and CDR2 (germline): MGHDK, SYGVNS. The CDR3 consists of 12 residues. CDR3 sequence (DNA): TGTGCCAGCAGTGCATCAGAATCTGAAGCTTTCTTT. Protein sequence: CASSASESEAFF.

V is TRBV7-2 and J is TRBJ2-2; D possibly corresponds to TRBD1 (5 bases). This CDR3 comprises 16 residues. The V end was cut by 0 bases, the J end by 1 base, with 9 bases between. Germline V CDR1 and CDR2: SGHTA, FQGNSA. Here the CDR3 DNA reads TGTGCCAGCAGCTTAGCCAATCAGGGGAACACCGGGGAGCTGTTTTTT. Protein product: CASSLANQGNTGELFF.

This rearrangement joins TRBV6-6 to TRBJ2-1; 7 bases agree with TRBD1. V shed 5 bases and J 3 bases; nucleotides not matched to a gene: 7. This CDR3 has 15 amino acids. Germline CDR1 MNHNY, CDR2 SVGAGI (reference sequence). CDR3 sequence: CASSPSDRSYNEQFF. The CDR3 DNA is TGTGCCAGCAGTCCGTCGGACAGGAGCTACAATGAGCAGTTCTTC.

The V gene is TRBV5-1, the J gene TRBJ2-1; the D is unclear. Trimming removed 5 bases from V and 6 bases from J, with 15 bases in between. The germline CDR1 and CDR2 sequences are SGHRS and YFSETQ. This CDR3 has 14 residues. CDR3: CASRASVPTNEQFF. The CDR3 region has the DNA TGCGCCAGCAGGGCGAGCGTCCCCACCAATGAGCAGTTCTTC.

V is TRBV7-9 and J is TRBJ2-1; a possible D gene is TRBD2 (5 bases). This CDR3 is built from 14 residues. Looked up from germline, CDR1 is SEHNR and CDR2 is FQNEAQ (reference sequence). V lost 1 base to trimming and J lost 7 bases, with 11 bases between them. The CDR3 here is CASSLDLAWNEQFF. CDR3 nucleotides: TGTGCCAGCAGCTTAGACCTAGCTTGGAATGAGCAGTTCTTC. Drawing the rest from reference TRBV7-9 and TRBJ2-1, the complete variable domain is DTGVSQNPRHKITKRGQNVTFRCDPISEHNRLYWYRQTLGQGPEFLTYFQNEAQLEKSRLLSDRFSAERPKGSFSTLEIQRTEQGDSAMYLCASSLDLAWNEQFFGPGTRLTVL.

The CDR3 region is CASGSGEGTEAFF. For the CDR3, the DNA is TGTGCTAGTGGTTCGGGGGAGGGCACTGAAGCTTTCTTT. The chain recombines TRBV12-5 with TRBJ1-1; possible D gene TRBD1, 5 bases. Germline V lookup: CDR1 LGHNT, CDR2 FRNRAP. Trimming removed 4 bases from V and 4 bases from J, with 10 bases in between. This CDR3 contains 13 residues.

The chain combines TRBV5-1 with TRBJ1-3, with TRBD1 as a possible D gene (5 bases). Per germline, CDR1 SGHRS and CDR2 YFSETQ. Between the trimmed V and J ends, which lost 0 bases and 8 bases, there was a span of 12 bases. The CDR3 extends over 14 amino acids. CDR3: CASSLEWGRDTIYF. CDR3 coding DNA: TGCGCCAGCAGCTTGGAGTGGGGCCGGGACACCATATATTTT.

A word on this clone: This specimen includes other DNA sequences encoding the same CDR3. The gene calls are TRBV27 and TRBJ2-7; perhaps TRBD2 as D (7 bases). CDR1 MNHEY and CDR2 SMNVEV come from the germline V gene (reference sequence). This CDR3 region has 13 residues. V was shortened by 3 bases and J by 2 bases, with 8 bases between the two germline ends. DNA for the CDR3: TGTGCCAGCAGTTTGGGGGGGCCCTACGAGCAGTACTTC. Translating gives CASSLGGPYEQYF.

The chain has TRBV2 and TRBJ2-7; D is ambiguous. From germline, CDR1 is SNHLY and CDR2 FYNNEI. The CDR3 has 15 residues. The V gene lost 6 bases and the J gene lost 0 bases, with 15 bases spanning the gap. The CDR3 loop reads CASRREDLTSYEQYF. In DNA, the CDR3 is TGTGCCAGCAGACGAGAAGACTTGACCTCCTACGAGCAGTACTTC.

V gene TRBV18 combines with J gene TRBJ1-2; the match to TRBD1 covers 12 bases. The germline V gene has CDR1 KGHSH and CDR2 LQKENI. Germline trimming cut 1 base from V and 7 bases from J; bases unmatched to any gene: 13. The CDR3 has 18 amino acids. The CDR3 sequence: CASSPLPGQGATASGYTF. The CDR3, as DNA: TGTGCCAGCTCACCACTCCCGGGACAGGGGGCCACGGCTTCTGGCTACACCTTC.

The gene calls are TRBV2 and TRBJ2-1; 8 bases line up with TRBD1. The V gene's germline CDR1 is SNHLY and CDR2 FYNNEI. J was trimmed by 4 bases and V by 8 bases; bases with no gene match: 7. The length of the CDR3 is 14 residues. In nucleotides, the CDR3 is TGTGCCAGCGGACAGGGAAATGTATACAATGAGCAGTTCTTC. This translates into CASGQGNVYNEQFF.

The rearrangement joins TRBV21-1 to TRBJ1-2; the table gives TRBD1 as D, unverified against the DNA. TRBV21-1 is annotated as a pseudogene. This CDR3 comprises 14 residues. The CDR3: CASSKQGASYGYTF. The CDR3 bases are TGTGCCAGCAGCAAACAGGGGGCCTCCTATGGCTACACCTTC.